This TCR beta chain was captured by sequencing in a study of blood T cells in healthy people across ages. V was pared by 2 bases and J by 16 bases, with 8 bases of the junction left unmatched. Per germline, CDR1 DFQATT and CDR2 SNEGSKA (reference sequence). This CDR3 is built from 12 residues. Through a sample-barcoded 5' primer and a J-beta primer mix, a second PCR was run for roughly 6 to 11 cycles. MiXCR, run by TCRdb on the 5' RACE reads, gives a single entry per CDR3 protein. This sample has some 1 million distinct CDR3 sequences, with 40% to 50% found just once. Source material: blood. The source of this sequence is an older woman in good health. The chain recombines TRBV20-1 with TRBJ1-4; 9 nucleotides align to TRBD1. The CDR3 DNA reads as TGCAGTGCTAGACAAACAGGGGGCCAAGGGTTTTTT. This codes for CSARQTGGQGFF.